This T cell receptor beta chain was profiled in a study of blood T cells in healthy people across ages. This CDR3 comprises 15 residues. Trimming pared 8 bases from V and 5 bases from J, leaving 19 bases between. The second PCR ran about 6 to 12 cycles with a sample-barcoded 5' primer and J-beta primers. MiXCR was run by TCRdb on the 5' RACE reads, yielding one entry per CDR3 protein. The sample holds about 1.7 million distinct CDR3 sequences, roughly 28% seen once. This clonotype appeared a single time. The sample was blood. This TCR derives from a woman aged 25 to 39 in good health. The chain employs TRBV12-3 or TRBV12-4 and TRBJ2-1; D might be TRBD1 or TRBD2, each matching 6 bases. The CDR3 nucleotides are TGTGCCAGCTCCCTAGGGGGGCCTCCTGACAATGAGCAGTTCTTC. Translation: CASSLGGPPDNEQFF.